The entry below describes one T cell receptor (beta chain). This specimen comes from a study of blood T cell repertoires in COVID-19. Study context: Specimens from acute and convalescent COVID-19 originated in the United States, Italy and Spain.

This CDR3 is built from 13 residues. Looked up from germline, CDR1 is GTSNPN and CDR2 is SVGIG (reference sequence). The trim removed 5 bases at V and 5 bases at J, leaving 8 bases unmatched. The table came from immunoSEQ multiplex PCR; TCRdb's copy has only in-frame clones and leaves some out. Found here are 70,000 or so clones, around 83% of them singletons; the top ten hold approximately 4.1%. This TCR was recovered from a man aged 65-85 years with active COVID-19. Sequenced material: peripheral blood. The chain links TRBV30 to TRBJ1-2; 7 bases are shared with TRBD1. The CDR3 sequence: CAWLDRAGYGYTF. DNA for the CDR3: TGTGCCTGGCTCGACAGGGCCGGGTATGGCTACACCTTC.